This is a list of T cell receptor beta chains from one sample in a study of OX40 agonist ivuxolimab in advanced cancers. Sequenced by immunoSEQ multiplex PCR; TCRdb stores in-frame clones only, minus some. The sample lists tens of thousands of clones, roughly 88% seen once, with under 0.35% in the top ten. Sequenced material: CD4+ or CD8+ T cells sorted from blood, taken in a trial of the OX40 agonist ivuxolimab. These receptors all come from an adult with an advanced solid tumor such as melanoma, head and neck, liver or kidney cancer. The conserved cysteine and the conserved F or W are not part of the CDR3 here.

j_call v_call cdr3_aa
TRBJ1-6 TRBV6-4 ASSDSGRAPSSYNSPLH
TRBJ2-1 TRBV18 ASSARQGIAHNEQF
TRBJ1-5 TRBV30 AWSDLSNGPQH
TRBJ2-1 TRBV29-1 SVGDRVESNEQF
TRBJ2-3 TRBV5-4 ASRRGLADTDTQY
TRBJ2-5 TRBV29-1 SVGQGEETQY
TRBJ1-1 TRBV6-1 ASSRGTAAGAEAF
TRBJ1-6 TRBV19 ASSIDRGHTSPLH
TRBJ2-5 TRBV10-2 ASRGGGAVETQY
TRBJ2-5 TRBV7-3 ASSLSRQETQY
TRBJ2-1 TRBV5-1 ASRRTSAYNEQF